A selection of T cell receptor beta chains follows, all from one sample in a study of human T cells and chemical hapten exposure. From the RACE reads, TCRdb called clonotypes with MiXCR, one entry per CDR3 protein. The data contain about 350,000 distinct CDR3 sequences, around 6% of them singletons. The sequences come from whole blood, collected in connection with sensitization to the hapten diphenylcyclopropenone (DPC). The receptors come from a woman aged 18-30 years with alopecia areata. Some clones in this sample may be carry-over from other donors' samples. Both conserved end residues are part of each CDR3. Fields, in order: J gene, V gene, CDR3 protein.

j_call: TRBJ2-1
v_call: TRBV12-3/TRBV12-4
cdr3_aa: CASNIRGGEQFF

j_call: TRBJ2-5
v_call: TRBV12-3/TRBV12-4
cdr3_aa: CASSLTSPETQYF

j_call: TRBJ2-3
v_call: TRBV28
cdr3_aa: CASTGTGVFSTDTQYF

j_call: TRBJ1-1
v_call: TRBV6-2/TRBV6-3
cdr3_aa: CASRSDGRRTGEAEAFF

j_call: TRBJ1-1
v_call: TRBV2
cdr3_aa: CASLSLMNTEAFF

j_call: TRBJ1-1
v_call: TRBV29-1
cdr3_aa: CSIYAPEAFF

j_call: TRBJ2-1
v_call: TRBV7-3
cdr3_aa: CASSSSTSYNEQFF

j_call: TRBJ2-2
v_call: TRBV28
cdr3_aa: CASSLGLSGELFF

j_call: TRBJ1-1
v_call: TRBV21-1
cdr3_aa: CASTTPRPNTEAFF

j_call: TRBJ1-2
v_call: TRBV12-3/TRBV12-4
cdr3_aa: CASSTGGTYGYTF